This is a list of T cell receptor beta chains from one sample in a study of post-analysis software for immune sequencing data. Via MiXCR, TCRdb re-called the PCR reads, giving one row per CDR3 protein. The repertoire holds approximately 350,000 distinct CDR3 sequences, with around a third as singletons. The sequencing input was blood. Source of these receptors: a girl aged 10-17 years with multiple sclerosis. The CDR3 runs from the conserved cysteine through the conserved F or W. The D gene is left open where the match is weak. A clone size is listed for some rows: how often the clone was seen (once, few, many), or a class if it is expanded.

d_call,j_call,clone_size,v_call,cdr3_nt,cdr3_aa
NA,TRBJ2-1,NA,TRBV7-2,TGTGCCAGCAGCTTAGACCTGGGGGTGGTCTCCTACAATGAGCAGTTCTTC,CASSLDLGVVSYNEQFF
TRBD1,TRBJ2-3,NA,TRBV20-1,TGCAGTGCTATACAGAGGACAGGGACTGATACGCAGTATTTT,CSAIQRTGTDTQYF
TRBD2,TRBJ2-5,few,TRBV20-1,TGCAGTGCTAGTCTGAGCGGGGGGAAAGAGACCCAGTACTTC,CSASLSGGKETQYF
NA,TRBJ2-7,many,TRBV12-3/TRBV12-4,TGTGCCAGCAGTTTAGGTACAGCCCCCTACGAGCAGTACTTC,CASSLGTAPYEQYF
TRBD1,TRBJ2-1,NA,TRBV11-2,TGTGCCAGCAGCTCTACTACAGGGGTCTACAATGAGCAGTTCTTC,CASSSTTGVYNEQFF
NA,TRBJ2-3,few,TRBV7-2,TGTGCCAGCAGCTTAGGCCGGGCCTACAGAGGAGATACGCAGTATTTT,CASSLGRAYRGDTQYF
TRBD1,TRBJ1-5,NA,TRBV12-3/TRBV12-4,TGTGCCAGCAGGGAACAGGGGCGTCAGCCCCAGCATTTT,CASREQGRQPQHF
NA,TRBJ1-1,NA,TRBV9,TGTGCCAGCAGCGTAGGTGGACACCTGAACACTGAAGCTTTCTTT,CASSVGGHLNTEAFF
NA,TRBJ2-1,few,TRBV12-3/TRBV12-4,TGTGCCAGCAGTTTGGGGACCTCGAGGAGTGAGCAGTTCTTC,CASSLGTSRSEQFF
NA,TRBJ1-5,NA,TRBV10-2,TGCGCCAGCACCCCGGACAGCTATAGCAATCAGCCCCAGCATTTT,CASTPDSYSNQPQHF
NA,TRBJ1-2,NA,TRBV6-1,TGTGCCAGCGCCAATTTCGGGGGCCGAGGGACTAACTATGGCTACACCTTC,CASANFGGRGTNYGYTF
NA,TRBJ2-1,few,TRBV7-9,TGTGCCAGCACCGCCGGGGACAATGAGCAGTTCTTC,CASTAGDNEQFF
TRBD2,TRBJ2-1,once,TRBV7-6,TGTGCCAGCAGCTTTCGACGGGGGGAAAACAATGAGCAGTTCTTC,CASSFRRGENNEQFF
NA,TRBJ2-3,NA,TRBV20-1,TGCAGTGCTAGTCACGGGGGCAACTCACGGGGCACAGATACGCAGTATTTT,CSASHGGNSRGTDTQYF
NA,TRBJ1-5,NA,TRBV12-3/TRBV12-4,TGTGCCAGCAGTCCGCAGGGTCCCGATCAGCCCCAGCATTTT,CASSPQGPDQPQHF
TRBD1,TRBJ1-5,NA,TRBV28,TGTGCCAGCAGTTTAGGGATCCGGACAGGCTATAGCAATCAGCCCCAGCATTTT,CASSLGIRTGYSNQPQHF
NA,TRBJ1-1,NA,TRBV7-9,TGTGCCAGCAGCCCTCGGACTTTCCAGAACACTGAAGCTTTCTTT,CASSPRTFQNTEAFF
NA,TRBJ2-5,few,TRBV7-9,TGTGCCAGCAGCTCTACCAAGGAGACCCAGTACTTC,CASSSTKETQYF
NA,TRBJ2-1,NA,TRBV12-3/TRBV12-4,TGTGCCAGCAGTCTCTTCGGGCTAGGAGGCAATGAGCAGTTCTTC,CASSLFGLGGNEQFF
TRBD1,TRBJ2-6,NA,TRBV9,TGTGCCAGCAGCGTACAGGGGGATGGGGCCAACGTCCTGACTTTC,CASSVQGDGANVLTF
TRBD1,TRBJ1-4,many,TRBV7-9,TGTGCCAGCACCCTGGGTTGGACAGGGTCAGGACGGGTTAATGAAAAACTGTTTTTT,CASTLGWTGSGRVNEKLFF
NA,TRBJ2-1,few,TRBV10-2,TGCGCCAGCAGAGGGGGAGGCTACAATGAGCAGTTCTTC,CASRGGGYNEQFF
NA,TRBJ2-7,few,TRBV6-5,TGTGCCAGCAGTTACTCGAGTGGGGCCGGCGAGCAGTACTTC,CASSYSSGAGEQYF
NA,TRBJ2-3,once,TRBV4-1,TGCGCCAGCAGCCACCTCCTCGCCCCCGCAGATACGCGGTATTTT,CASSHLLAPADTRYF
NA,TRBJ2-1,NA,TRBV27,TGTGCCAGCAGCCCAGCCCTGGGGTCCTACAATGAGCAGTTCTTC,CASSPALGSYNEQFF
TRBD2,TRBJ2-1,NA,TRBV10-3,TGTGCCATCAGGGGGACTAGCGGGGCCTACAATGAGCAGTTCTTC,CAIRGTSGAYNEQFF
NA,TRBJ2-1,NA,TRBV20-1,TGCAGTGCGGGAGGAGGGGATCTCTACAATGAGCAGTTCTTC,CSAGGGDLYNEQFF
NA,TRBJ2-1,NA,TRBV20-1,TGCAGTGCTAGAGGATTAGCTAGCCTTACCTCCTCCTACAATGAGCAGTTCTTC,CSARGLASLTSSYNEQFF
TRBD1,TRBJ1-3,NA,TRBV29-1,TGCAGCGTAGCGGGGACAGGCGGAAACACCATATATTTT,CSVAGTGGNTIYF
TRBD2,TRBJ2-1,few,TRBV7-9,TGTGCCAGCAGCGTAACTAGCGGGGAGCAGTTCTTC,CASSVTSGEQFF
NA,TRBJ2-5,NA,TRBV6-5,TGTGCCAGCAGTTACCGGGGGCAGTGGGAGCAGTACTTC,CASSYRGQWEQYF
TRBD2,TRBJ2-1,NA,TRBV6-5,TGTGCCTGCAGCCTTAGCGGGGGGGGCACCTACAATGAGCAGTTCTTC,CACSLSGGGTYNEQFF
TRBD2,TRBJ2-4,many,TRBV5-1,TGCGCCAGCAGCTTCGGTCAGGGAGGGATTCAGTACTTC,CASSFGQGGIQYF
TRBD1,TRBJ1-4,NA,TRBV6-5,TGTGCCAGCAGTTACTCGGGACAGGGCGACGCCGAAAAACTGTTTTTT,CASSYSGQGDAEKLFF
NA,TRBJ2-7,few,TRBV4-2,TGTGCCAGCAGCCAAGCAAAGTACGAGCAGTACTTC,CASSQAKYEQYF
NA,TRBJ2-5,NA,TRBV5-1,TGCGCCAGCGGAGCCCTAGCACGAGGAGAGACCCAGTACTTC,CASGALARGETQYF
NA,TRBJ1-2,NA,TRBV6-2/TRBV6-3,TGTGCCAGCAGTTACTCTAGGGGGGCGTTGGGACACTATGGCTACACCTTC,CASSYSRGALGHYGYTF
NA,TRBJ2-7,NA,TRBV4-1,TGCGCCAGCAGCCCAAGGGTCCAGGGAGATTACTACGAGCAGTACTTC,CASSPRVQGDYYEQYF
NA,TRBJ1-3,NA,TRBV4-2,TGTGCCAGCAGCCAGATCAGGGAGGCTGGAAACACCATATATTTT,CASSQIREAGNTIYF
NA,TRBJ2-2,NA,TRBV3-1,TGTGCCAGCAGCCAAAAGGGCACCGGGGAGCTGTTTTTT,CASSQKGTGELFF
NA,TRBJ2-3,NA,TRBV20-1,TGCAGTGCCAGGGGTGGGGGGGGCCCTGATTCGCAGTATTTT,CSARGGGGPDSQYF
NA,TRBJ2-5,NA,TRBV7-2,TGTGCCAGCAGCTTTGCGGGTAGCCCTCGGGGGACCCAGTACTTC,CASSFAGSPRGTQYF
NA,TRBJ1-5,NA,TRBV12-3/TRBV12-4,TGTGCCAGCAGTCTATCCGGGGCCTCGGGCAATCAGCCCCAGCATTTT,CASSLSGASGNQPQHF
NA,TRBJ1-1,NA,TRBV9,TGTGCCAGCAGCGTAATGCCAGGAAGCACTGAAGCTTTCTTT,CASSVMPGSTEAFF
TRBD1,TRBJ1-2,NA,TRBV7-9,TGTGCCAGCAGCGCCCGGGACAGGGAAAAGCGCACCTTC,CASSARDREKRTF
NA,TRBJ2-3,NA,TRBV5-6,TGTGCCAGCAGCTTGTGGCTAGGTGGCACAGATACGCAGTATTTT,CASSLWLGGTDTQYF
TRBD1,TRBJ2-7,few,TRBV4-1,TGCGCCAGCAGCCAAGAGGGACAGCTAGCCTACGAGCAGTACTTC,CASSQEGQLAYEQYF
NA,TRBJ2-7,few,TRBV5-1,TGCGCCAGCAGATTGGAGCTGGTGGGGCCGGCCGAGCAGTACTTC,CASRLELVGPAEQYF
NA,TRBJ1-4,few,TRBV7-6,TGTGCCAGCAGCTTAACGAGGAGGGAAAAACTGTTTTTT,CASSLTRREKLFF
NA,TRBJ1-2,few,TRBV11-2,TGTGCCAGCAGCTTTGGGGGCAGCGCCCTGGGCTACACCTTC,CASSFGGSALGYTF